The TCR beta chain described here comes from a study of cytomegalovirus exposure and HLA in healthy donors. As for the study in general: Researchers previously reported finding about 110 million unique TCR beta sequences from 150 million to 200 million T cells. Study-wide points: Some highly shared sequence variants likely arose as a pipeline artifact. In an earlier analysis, about 87% or about 30%: the productive usage of most TCR beta V segments. Further analysis was carried out later, and it showed several of the most significant clusters appearing linked to common viral pathogens.

In this sample, this clone turned up once. Its antigen is not identified. Vbeta (60) and Jbeta (13) primers were used in the PCR. Generated by immunoSEQ multiplex PCR, the TCRdb table keeps only in-frame clones and is missing some. The sample holds 100,000 to 150,000 clones, approximately 8.9% seen once. Per the germline V gene, CDR1 is SGHNT and CDR2 is YYREEE (reference sequence). The CDR3 totals 15 residues. With 0 bases removed from V and 10 bases from J, the gap between germline ends came to 14 bases. This sequence was found in a woman between 40 and 50 years old in good health and CMV-seropositive. The sample comprised PBMCs. This chain connects TRBV5-4 to TRBJ1-6, with D tentatively TRBD1 (6 bases). CDR3 in DNA: TGTGCCAGCAGCTTGGCCCAGGGGAGTGAGTCACCCCTCCACTTT. Amino acid sequence: CASSLAQGSESPLHF. Full variable domain (missing parts from reference TRBV5-4 and TRBJ1-6): ETGVTQSPTHLIKTRGQQVTLRCSSQSGHNTVSWYQQALGQGPQFIFQYYREEENGRGNFPPRFSGLQFPNYSSELNVNALELDDSALYLCASSLAQGSESPLHFGNGTRLTVT.